Below, 24 T cell receptor beta chains from the same sample are listed, as sequenced in a study of early T cells in non-severe SARS-CoV-2 infection. TCRdb used MiXCR to reprocess the 5' RACE reads, holding one entry per CDR3 protein. The data show about 68,000 distinct CDR3 sequences, approximately 10% seen once. Sample: whole blood. The receptors come from an adult who was a healthcare worker with PCR-confirmed SARS-CoV-2 infection or an uninfected control (not recorded which).

This chain uses TRBV2 with TRBJ2-7; 10 nucleotides align to TRBD2. The germline V gene has CDR1 SNHLY and CDR2 FYNNEI. The CDR3 is made up of 14 amino acids. The CDR3: CATKGLASSYEQYF. In DNA, the CDR3 is TGTGCTACCAAGGGACTAGCGTCCTCCTACGAGCAGTACTTC.

This clonotype was recorded at least ten times. The V gene is TRBV28, the J gene TRBJ2-7; 11 nucleotides match TRBD1. Germline CDR1 is MDHEN and CDR2 is SYDVKM. J lost 3 bases, V lost 5 bases, and 6 bases had no gene match. This CDR3 spans 15 amino acids. CDR3 DNA sequence: TGTGCCAGCAGTCCCTCGGGGACAGGGGGCTACGAGCAGTACTTC. This sequence encodes CASSPSGTGGYEQYF.

This clonotype showed up many times. The CDR3 is CSARGPRDYEQYF. In nucleotides, the CDR3 is TGCAGTGCTAGAGGCCCTAGGGACTACGAGCAGTACTTC. The chain recombines TRBV20-1 with TRBJ2-7, with D unclear. This CDR3 spans 13 amino acids. V gave up 1 base and J gave up 3 bases, with 10 bases separating them. From germline, CDR1 is DFQATT and CDR2 SNEGSKA (reference sequence).

This clonotype has a count of ten or more. The chain combines TRBV28 with TRBJ1-5, with D perhaps matching TRBD1 (5 bases). V lost 0 bases and J lost 6, with 15 bases in between. Germline-derived CDR1 and CDR2 are MDHEN and SYDVKM. The CDR3 runs 16 residues. CDR3 loop: CASSLWDTPIGQPQHF. The CDR3, as DNA: TGTGCCAGCAGTTTATGGGACACCCCGATAGGTCAGCCCCAGCATTTT.

The sample holds a few counts of this clonotype. The rearrangement uses TRBV20-1 and TRBJ2-7; 7 nucleotides match TRBD2. Germline CDR1 DFQATT, CDR2 SNEGSKA (reference sequence). The junction had 7 bases not matched to a gene; V was cut back by 0 bases and J by 2 bases. The CDR3 consists of 15 residues. The CDR3 region has the DNA TGCAGTGCTAGAGATTTAGCTAGCGGTGCCTACGAGCAGTACTTC. Its translation: CSARDLASGAYEQYF.

This clonotype was seen more than once but under ten times. The CDR3 protein is CASSPREGTNTGELFF. In DNA, the CDR3 is TGTGCCAGCAGTCCCCGAGAGGGAACGAACACCGGGGAGCTGTTTTTT. V and J are TRBV12-3 or TRBV12-4 and TRBJ2-2, with a tentative D call TRBD2 (5 bases). With 5 bases removed from V and 0 bases from J, the gap between germline ends came to 13 bases. The CDR3 is 16 residues long.

This clonotype was counted ten times or more. V usage is TRBV28 and J usage is TRBJ1-2; perhaps TRBD1 as D (6 bases). Trimming removed 7 bases from V and 2 bases from J, with 17 bases in between. The CDR3 is 15 residues long. CDR1 is MDHEN and CDR2 is SYDVKM in the germline V gene. The CDR3 DNA reads TGTGCCAGCACTATCCTTTGGGGGGCGAACTATGGCTACACCTTC. The encoded protein is CASTILWGANYGYTF.

The V and J genes are TRBV13 and TRBJ2-1, with 11 bases fitting TRBD2. The germline V gene encodes CDR1 PRHDT and CDR2 FYEKMQ (reference sequence). This CDR3 is 16 amino acids long. V was clipped by 2 bases and J by 10 bases; unmatched bases: 10. CDR3 residues: CASSLQGLAGGWEQFF. In DNA, the CDR3 is TGTGCCAGCAGCTTACAGGGCCTAGCGGGAGGTTGGGAGCAGTTCTTC.

The rearrangement joins TRBV5-1 to TRBJ1-1; D possibly corresponds to TRBD1 (6 bases). Germline CDR1 and CDR2: SGHRS and YFSETQ. The CDR3 is 15 residues long. Trimming removed 4 bases from V and 1 base from J, with 14 bases in between. CDR3 loop: CASSRTDTTNTEAFF. The DNA of the CDR3 is TGCGCCAGCAGCAGGACAGATACGACGAACACTGAAGCTTTCTTT.

The chain recombines TRBV6-2 or TRBV6-3 with TRBJ1-1; D may be TRBD1 (5 bases). Germline-derived CDR1 and CDR2 are MNHEY and SVGEGT. V was pared by 7 bases and J by 3 bases, with 18 bases between. CDR3 length: 15 amino acids. CDR3 loop: CASTKPEGDHTEAFF. The CDR3 nucleotides are TGTGCCAGCACCAAACCCGAAGGGGACCACACTGAAGCTTTCTTT.

The chain is built from TRBV5-5 and TRBJ1-2; no definite D call. V lost 0 bases, J lost 2 bases, and 11 bases lay in between. The CDR3 has 15 residues. Germline V CDR1 and CDR2: SGHKS, YYEKEE (reference sequence). CDR3 nucleotide sequence: TGTGCCAGCAGCTTGGCGAAGGGATCGAACTATGGCTACACCTTC. It is translated as CASSLAKGSNYGYTF.

This clonotype showed up just a few times. The gene calls are TRBV24-1 and TRBJ2-2; no clear D gene. There are 14 residues in the CDR3. Germline-derived CDR1 and CDR2 are KGHDR and SFDVKD. V lost 6 bases to trimming and J lost 5 bases, with 12 bases between them. The DNA of the CDR3 is TGTGCCACCAGTTCCCTGTTCGGGACCGGGGAGCTGTTTTTT. It specifies CATSSLFGTGELFF.

This rearrangement joins TRBV20-1 to TRBJ2-1; D call uncertain. Germline CDR1 reads DFQATT; CDR2 reads SNEGSKA (reference sequence). This CDR3 spans 14 amino acids. Trimming stripped 3 bases from V and 8 bases from J, with 17 bases between. CDR3 loop: CSARSRSGFYEQFF. DNA for the CDR3: TGCAGTGCTAGGTCACGCTCCGGGTTCTATGAGCAGTTCTTC.

The chain joins TRBV20-1 to TRBJ1-5; D is uncertain. Trimming left V 3 bases short and J 3 bases short, with 9 bases between. The germline CDR1 and CDR2 sequences are DFQATT and SNEGSKA (reference sequence). This CDR3 region has 13 residues. The CDR3 reads CSARTGYNQPQHF. Here the CDR3 DNA reads TGCAGTGCTAGGACCGGATACAATCAGCCCCAGCATTTT.

The genes are TRBV10-3 and TRBJ1-2, with 7 bases lining up with TRBD1. J was trimmed by 4 bases and V by 4 bases; bases with no gene match: 0. Germline V gene sequence: CDR1 ENHRY, CDR2 SYGVKD. This CDR3 region has 12 residues. CDR3 DNA: TGTGCCATCAGTGGACAGGGCTATGGCTACACCTTC. This gives the protein CAISGQGYGYTF.

This clonotype appeared many times. The V call is TRBV2, the J call TRBJ2-7; D unresolved. V gave up 8 bases and J gave up 7 bases, with 15 bases separating them. The CDR3 is made up of 12 amino acids. Germline V lookup: CDR1 SNHLY, CDR2 FYNNEI. The DNA for the CDR3 is TGTGCCAGCCGCTCCGATTCTTTGGAGCAGTACTTC. It is translated as CASRSDSLEQYF.

This chain links TRBV5-1 with TRBJ1-1; tentative D call: TRBD1 (5 bases). There are 15 residues in the CDR3. V was clipped by 1 base and J by 2 bases, with 12 bases between them. Per the germline V gene, CDR1 is SGHRS and CDR2 is YFSETQ. The CDR3 region is CASSLRRTPNTEAFF. The DNA for the CDR3 is TGCGCCAGCAGCTTGAGGAGGACACCAAACACTGAAGCTTTCTTT.

This clonotype has only a few counts. The chain recombines TRBV10-3 with TRBJ2-7; either TRBD1 or TRBD2 may supply D (5 bases each). V lost 8 bases and J lost 3, with 8 bases in between. The CDR3 sequence is 11 residues long. The germline gives CDR1 ENHRY, CDR2 SYGVKD. CDR3 in DNA: TGTGCCATCCGGGACCTCTACGAGCAGTACTTC. Translation gives CAIRDLYEQYF.

The chain has TRBV2 and TRBJ1-2; D remains ambiguous. Germline V gene lookup returns CDR1 SNHLY and CDR2 FYNNEI. There are 14 residues in the CDR3. V was cut by 6 bases and J by 2 bases, with 13 bases left in between. The CDR3 nucleotides read TGTGCCAGCAGGGCCTCTTCCCCCAACTATGGCTACACCTTC. This sequence encodes CASRASSPNYGYTF.

CDR3 in amino acids: CASNLPGVRQPQHF. The CDR3 DNA sequence: TGTGCCAGCAATCTTCCAGGGGTTAGGCAGCCCCAGCATTTT. The gene calls are TRBV28 and TRBJ1-5; TRBD1 is a possible D gene (6 bases). The V end was cut by 7 bases, the J end by 7 bases, with 17 bases between. In germline, CDR1 is MDHEN, CDR2 SYDVKM. The CDR3 sequence is 14 residues long. The full variable domain, in which reference TRBV28 and TRBJ1-5 provide the parts outside the CDR3, is DVKVTQSSRYLVKRTGEKVFLECVQDMDHENMFWYRQDPGLGLRLIYFSYDVKMKEKGDIPEGYSVSREKKERFSLILESASTNQTSMYLCASNLPGVRQPQHFGDGTRLSIL.

This chain connects TRBV11-2 to TRBJ2-2, with a weak D call TRBD1 (6 bases). This CDR3 spans 14 amino acids. Germline-derived CDR1 and CDR2 are SGHAT and FQNNGV. Trimming removed 2 bases from V and 8 bases from J, with 12 bases in between. The CDR3 is CASSLHQGSGELFF. The CDR3 DNA reads TGTGCCAGCAGCTTACACCAGGGGTCAGGGGAGCTGTTTTTT.

This clonotype showed up just a few times. This chain joins TRBV5-1 and TRBJ1-1; D not certain. This CDR3 is built from 15 residues. Trimming stripped 3 bases from V and 2 bases from J, with 14 bases between. CDR1 and CDR2 (germline): SGHRS, YFSETQ. The CDR3 nucleotides read TGCGCCAGCAGCTGGTCGGTCGCAGGAAACACTGAAGCTTTCTTT. It translates to CASSWSVAGNTEAFF.

This clonotype was picked up many times. The chain links TRBV30 to TRBJ2-1; 7 positions match TRBD1. V shed 4 bases and J 0 bases; nucleotides not matched to a gene: 3. The germline gives CDR1 GTSNPN, CDR2 SVGIG (reference sequence). This CDR3 contains 14 residues. In nucleotides, the CDR3 is TGTGCCTGGAAGGGACAGCACTCCTACAATGAGCAGTTCTTC. Its translation is CAWKGQHSYNEQFF.

The chain links TRBV12-3 or TRBV12-4 to TRBJ1-1; D is unclear. Trimming removed 3 bases at V and 1 base at J, with 9 bases between. CDR3 length: 14 amino acids. Here the CDR3 reads CASSFGGRNTEAFF. The CDR3, as DNA: TGTGCCAGCAGTTTTGGTGGGCGGAACACTGAAGCTTTCTTT.